This T cell receptor beta chain was identified in a study of blood T cell repertoires in COVID-19. The wider study: Specimens from acute and convalescent COVID-19 originated in the United States, Italy and Spain. The analysed material was cDNA or gDNA that came from T cells, B-cell-depleted T cells, or PBMCs.

Germline V gene data show CDR1 as LGHNA and CDR2 as YSLEER. The CDR3 totals 17 residues. J lost 3 bases, V lost 1 base, and 10 bases had no gene match. TCRdb's table, derived via immunoSEQ multiplex PCR, lists solely in-frame clones and lacks some. The sample records 200,000 to 300,000 clones, approximately 86% being singletons. The rearrangement links TRBV4-3 to TRBJ1-2; 8 nucleotides match TRBD1. The source of this sequence is a human donor in a cohort sampled during active COVID-19. Sequenced input: peripheral blood. The CDR3 loop reads CASSQGGGQGEDYGYTF. CDR3 coding DNA: TGCGCCAGCAGCCAAGGAGGAGGACAGGGTGAGGACTATGGCTACACCTTC.